This is a list of T cell receptor beta chains from one sample in a study of CD8+ T cells in alopecia areata. Only in-frame clones appear in the TCRdb table, and some are missing; sequencing was by immunoSEQ multiplex PCR. The sample lists 200,000 or so clones; more than 45% were seen once. The sample here was CD4+ T cells sorted from blood, taken at week 0. These receptor sequences come from a human donor with alopecia areata. The CDR3 runs from the conserved cysteine through the conserved F or W. The D gene is left open where the match is weak. Clone sizes are given selectively: once, few, many, or a class where the clone is expanded.

TRBD1	TRBJ2-1	TRBV7-6	many	CASSLGTGTGARNEQFF	TGTGCCAGCAGCTTAGGGACCGGGACAGGGGCGCGGAATGAGCAGTTCTTC
.	TRBJ2-1	TRBV7-9	.	CASSLVGGNEQFF	TGTGCCAGCAGCTTAGTCGGGGGCAATGAGCAGTTCTTC
.	TRBJ1-1	TRBV29-1	once	CSVEGVPQNTEAFF	TGCAGCGTTGAAGGGGTACCACAGAACACTGAAGCTTTCTTT
.	TRBJ1-1	TRBV5-1	.	CASSVRVNTEAFF	TGCGCCAGCAGTGTCAGAGTGAACACTGAAGCTTTCTTT
.	TRBJ1-5	TRBV5-6	.	CASSLEQGRFQPQHF	TGTGCCAGCAGCTTGGAACAGGGTCGTTTTCAGCCCCAGCATTTT
TRBD1	TRBJ2-7	TRBV14	.	CASSQRVGQGGYEQYF	TGTGCCAGCAGCCAACGGGTGGGACAGGGTGGCTACGAGCAGTACTTC
.	TRBJ2-3	TRBV5-1	once	CASSSLAVLTDTQYF	TGCGCCAGCAGCTCCCTAGCCGTCCTCACAGATACGCAGTATTTT
.	TRBJ2-3	TRBV9	.	CASSPGSDTQYF	TGTGCCAGCAGCCCCGGGAGCGATACGCAGTATTTT
.	TRBJ1-1	TRBV9	.	CASSVGPLDRTNTEAFF	TGTGCCAGCAGCGTAGGCCCCCTCGACAGGACGAACACTGAAGCTTTCTTT
.	TRBJ1-1	TRBV27	.	CASSLHRVDTEAFF	TGTGCCAGCAGCCTTCACAGAGTGGACACTGAAGCTTTCTTT
.	TRBJ2-3	TRBV30	few	CAWSRNPDTQYF	TGTGCCTGGAGCCGGAATCCAGATACGCAGTATTTT
.	TRBJ2-7	TRBV4-2	.	CASSQESEQYF	TGTGCCAGCAGCCAAGAATCAGAGCAGTACTTC
TRBD1	TRBJ2-1	TRBV2	.	CASRGYGQGHEQFF	TGTGCCAGCAGGGGCTACGGACAGGGCCATGAGCAGTTCTTC
TRBD2	TRBJ2-7	TRBV9	.	CASSAGTSGNYEQYF	TGTGCCAGCAGCGCCGGGACTAGCGGTAACTACGAGCAGTACTTC
.	TRBJ2-7	TRBV7-2	.	CASSRITGSYEQYF	TGTGCCAGCAGCCGTATTACAGGATCCTACGAGCAGTACTTC
.	TRBJ2-2	TRBV7-9	.	CASSLMNTGELFF	TGTGCCAGCAGCTTAATGAACACCGGGGAGCTGTTTTTT
TRBD2	TRBJ2-7	TRBV27	few	CASRPVSGGYYEQYF	TGTGCCAGCAGACCTGTGAGCGGGGGTTACTACGAGCAGTACTTC
TRBD2	TRBJ2-5	TRBV5-1	.	CASRPSGSLETQYF	TGCGCCAGCAGGCCCAGCGGGAGTTTAGAGACCCAGTACTTC
.	TRBJ1-2	TRBV2	few	CASSVDSYYGYTF	TGTGCCAGCAGTGTTGACAGTTACTATGGCTACACCTTC
.	TRBJ1-4	TRBV29-1	.	CSVEGGEDNEKLFF	TGCAGCGTTGAGGGAGGGGAGGATAATGAGAAACTGTTTTTT
.	TRBJ1-5	TRBV19	few	CASSPRRTSANQPQHF	TGTGCCAGTAGTCCGCGGCGGACAAGTGCCAATCAGCCCCAGCATTTT
TRBD1	TRBJ2-3	TRBV29-1	.	CSVANRTGSDTQYF	TGCAGCGTTGCCAACCGGACAGGGTCAGATACGCAGTATTTT
.	TRBJ2-7	TRBV5-6	few	CASRITGSHEQYF	TGTGCCAGCCGTATTACAGGGTCCCACGAGCAGTACTTC
.	TRBJ1-2	TRBV10-3	few	CAISAGVGYGYTF	TGTGCCATCAGTGCTGGGGTAGGCTATGGCTACACCTTC
TRBD1	TRBJ1-1	TRBV29-1	few	CSVDPGQGAEAFF	TGCAGCGTTGATCCGGGACAGGGTGCTGAAGCTTTCTTT
.	TRBJ2-3	TRBV29-1	few	CSVRGKLTDTQYF	TGCAGCGTTCGTGGGAAGTTGACAGATACGCAGTATTTT
.	TRBJ2-3	TRBV29-1	.	CSVGVGRTDTQYF	TGCAGCGTTGGGGTAGGGCGGACAGATACGCAGTATTTT
TRBD1	TRBJ1-2	TRBV29-1	once	CSVEGGQRNYGYTF	TGCAGCGTTGAAGGGGGACAGCGTAACTATGGCTACACCTTC
TRBD2	TRBJ2-3	TRBV5-4	.	CASSPGTSGGTDTQYF	TGTGCCAGCAGCCCAGGGACTAGCGGGGGCACAGATACGCAGTATTTT
.	TRBJ1-2	TRBV6-1	few	CASSVNRAGDGYTF	TGTGCCAGCAGTGTTAACAGGGCAGGCGATGGCTACACCTTC
.	TRBJ2-7	TRBV11-2	few	CASSGGNWYEQYF	TGTGCCAGCAGCGGAGGAAACTGGTACGAGCAGTACTTC
.	TRBJ2-5	TRBV9	.	CASSARREPGETQYF	TGTGCCAGCAGCGCCAGACGGGAACCCGGGGAGACCCAGTACTTC
TRBD2	TRBJ2-1	TRBV9	once	CASSPTPSGINEQFF	TGTGCCAGCAGCCCTACCCCTAGCGGGATAAATGAGCAGTTCTTC
TRBD2	TRBJ2-1	TRBV7-3	few	CASSLASGGNNEQFF	TGTGCCAGCAGCTTGGCTAGCGGGGGGAACAATGAGCAGTTCTTC
TRBD1	TRBJ2-3	TRBV2	.	CASGGTGGDTQYF	TGTGCCAGCGGAGGGACAGGGGGAGATACGCAGTATTTT
TRBD1	TRBJ1-2	TRBV19	few	CASSRSRRGLEYGYTF	TGTGCCAGTAGTAGGAGTCGGAGGGGGCTCGAGTATGGCTACACCTTC
.	TRBJ1-2	TRBV4-1	.	CASSQTGVFYGYTF	TGCGCCAGCAGCCAAACAGGCGTATTCTATGGCTACACCTTC
.	TRBJ1-4	TRBV18	.	CASSPLPEANEKLFF	TGTGCCAGCTCACCACTTCCAGAAGCTAATGAAAAACTGTTTTTT
.	TRBJ2-3	TRBV7-9	.	CASSLAGRSASTQYF	TGTGCCAGCAGCTTAGCGGGTCGGTCCGCCAGTACGCAGTATTTT
.	TRBJ2-4	TRBV14	.	CASSQRPGRVIAKNIQYF	TGTGCCAGCAGCCAACGCCCGGGCCGGGTCATCGCCAAAAACATTCAGTACTTC
TRBD1	TRBJ2-7	TRBV29-1	few	CSVRGTVTYEQYF	TGCAGCGTCCGTGGGACAGTCACCTACGAGCAGTACTTC
.	TRBJ2-7	TRBV30	.	CAWSALTYEQYF	TGTGCCTGGAGTGCACTTACCTACGAGCAGTACTTC
.	TRBJ1-2	TRBV30	few	CAWSAPPDRLLNYGYTF	TGTGCCTGGAGTGCCCCTCCCGACAGACTTCTTAACTATGGCTACACCTTC
TRBD1	TRBJ1-2	TRBV5-1	.	CASSLAKAGTDYGYTF	TGCGCCAGCAGCTTGGCCAAAGCTGGGACAGACTATGGCTACACCTTC
.	TRBJ1-6	TRBV6-1	.	CASSRDNSPLHF	TGTGCCAGTTCGAGGGATAATTCACCCCTCCACTTT
.	TRBJ2-7	TRBV30	once	CAWSGGASEQYF	TGTGCCTGGTCAGGTGGGGCCTCCGAGCAGTACTTC
.	TRBJ2-2	TRBV19	.	CASEDRYTGELFF	TGTGCCAGTGAAGACAGGTACACCGGGGAGCTGTTTTTT
TRBD1	TRBJ1-6	TRBV6-1	.	CASSERDRGLSPLHF	TGTGCCAGCAGTGAACGGGACAGGGGGCTTTCACCCCTCCACTTT
.	TRBJ2-1	TRBV9	.	CASSAQPRAAENEQFF	TGTGCCAGCAGCGCCCAACCTCGGGCCGCCGAGAATGAGCAGTTCTTC
.	TRBJ2-7	TRBV4-2	.	CASSQRGGEYEQYF	TGTGCCAGCAGCCAAAGGGGGGGCGAATACGAGCAGTACTTC
TRBD2	TRBJ2-3	TRBV30	.	CAWSGLAGTDTQYF	TGTGCCTGGAGTGGACTAGCGGGCACAGATACGCAGTATTTT
.	TRBJ1-1	TRBV5-1	.	CASSFDRANSNTEAFF	TGCGCCAGCAGCTTTGACAGAGCCAACAGTAACACTGAAGCTTTCTTT
.	TRBJ1-1	TRBV18	.	CASSPLLQGRDTEAFF	TGTGCCAGCTCACCACTTTTACAGGGTCGAGACACTGAAGCTTTCTTT
TRBD1	TRBJ1-1	TRBV5-1	few	CASSLQGDTEAFF	TGCGCCAGCAGCTTGCAGGGGGACACTGAAGCTTTCTTT
.	TRBJ2-3	TRBV10-3	.	CAISESGSTDTQYF	TGTGCCATCAGTGAGTCTGGGAGCACAGATACGCAGTATTTT